This T cell receptor (beta chain) was documented in a study of beta chain features in type 1 diabetes. Regarding the study as a whole: A potential influence of HLA type upon TCRB rearrangement remained unresolved herein.

The study reverse transcribed the entire isolated RNA, so it sequenced expressed TCRB transcripts. An average around 3.3 million reads came from naive, central memory and regulatory T cell samples. Clones were sequenced by immunoSEQ multiplex PCR, and TCRdb holds only the in-frame ones, with some missing. This repertoire shows around 310,000 clones, roughly 9.6% found once; its top ten account for roughly 0.014%. This clone showed up just a few times. Antigen unknown. Unmatched junction bases numbered 2, after V lost 1 base and J lost 1 base. The CDR3 extends over 17 amino acids. CDR1 and CDR2 (germline): LGHNA, YSLEER. CD45RO/CCR7/CD25/CD127/CD95/CD27 sorting isolated CD4+ naive, central memory, regulatory and stem cell-like memory cells.

The source material was naive CD4+ T cells from blood. This TCR was recovered from a woman in her twenties or thirties in good health. This sequence joins TRBV4-3 and TRBJ2-3; TRBD2 matches at 13 bases. The CDR3 DNA reads TGCGCCAGCAGCCAAGTAGGGACTAGCGGGGGCACAGATACGCAGTATTTT. Its protein is CASSQVGTSGGTDTQYF.